This T cell receptor beta chain came from a study of blood T cell repertoires in COVID-19. Per the original data handling: By means of reference gene primer amplification, nucleated cell counts were estimated. Sequencing used immunoSEQ multiplex PCR; TCRdb keeps in-frame clones, though not all of them. That table gives V, J and clone size, and the DNA gave D and trimming. There are approximately 72,000 clones in the sample; roughly 90% occur only once, and more than 25% lies in the top ten. Germline values: CDR1 MNHNS, CDR2 SASEGT. The CDR3 covers 14 residues. Trimming pared 4 bases from V and 1 base from J, leaving 10 bases between.

The chain carries TRBV6-1 and TRBJ1-1, with D possibly being TRBD1 (6 bases). The sample was peripheral blood. This TCR was sampled from a man over 45 with acute or convalescent COVID-19. The CDR3 bases are TGTGCCAGCAGTGGAGCAGGGGCGAACACTGAAGCTTTCTTT. This translates into CASSGAGANTEAFF.